The 30 T cell receptor beta chains given below trace back to one sample, sequenced in a study of CD8 T cells in ankylosing spondylitis. One entry per CDR3 protein results from TCRdb running MiXCR on the 5' RACE reads. In the table there are 200,000 to 250,000 distinct CDR3 sequences, roughly 26% of which are singletons. Material for sequencing was blood, either unsorted or a sorted T cell fraction (not recorded which). These receptor sequences come from a male donor with ankylosing spondylitis or in good health (not recorded which).

Comment on this clonotype: A much larger clone differs from this one at a single base, so this may be a read error. The chain uses TRBV5-1 and TRBJ2-2; TRBD1 is a possible D gene (5 bases). The CDR3 is made up of 14 amino acids. The V gene lost 2 bases and the J gene lost 7 bases, with 12 bases spanning the gap. Germline assignment: CDR1 SGHRS and CDR2 YFSETQ. The CDR3 DNA reads TGCGCCAGCAGCTTTTACAGGACGATCGGGGAGCTGTTTTTT. Its protein is CASSFYRTIGELFF.

This clonotype was picked up many times. The J gene is TRBJ2-1, the V gene TRBV6-5; D may be TRBD2 (5 bases). The CDR3 extends over 12 amino acids. Trimming cost V 6 bases and J 6 bases, with 9 bases left between them. CDR1 is MNHEY and CDR2 is SVGAGI in the germline V gene. Here the CDR3 DNA reads TGTGCCAGCAGCCGACGGGGCAATGAGCAGTTCTTC. Its translation: CASSRRGNEQFF.

The genes are TRBV9 and TRBJ1-4, with D unresolved. The CDR3 has 14 residues. The V end lost 4 bases, the J end lost 5 bases, and 12 bases lay between the germline ends. The germline gives CDR1 SGDLS, CDR2 YYNGEE. For the CDR3, the DNA is TGTGCCAGCAGCCCCGGCCCGGAAAATGAAAAACTGTTTTTT. Residues: CASSPGPENEKLFF.

This chain links TRBV20-1 with TRBJ1-5; the D gene is possibly TRBD1 (5 bases). Germline V gene data show CDR1 as DFQATT and CDR2 as SNEGSKA (reference sequence). The V end was cut by 3 bases, the J end by 5 bases, with 11 bases between. The CDR3 sequence is 13 residues long. The CDR3 sequence: CSASRVSDQPQHF. CDR3 nucleotide sequence: TGCAGTGCTAGCAGGGTTTCAGATCAGCCCCAGCATTTT.

Ten or more counts support this clonotype. The chain couples TRBV27 to TRBJ1-1; no clear D gene. This CDR3 has 13 residues. The germline V gene encodes CDR1 MNHEY and CDR2 SMNVEV (reference sequence). V was cut by 5 bases and J by 10 bases, with 17 bases left in between. The CDR3 coding sequence is TGTGCCAGCAGTCCACCAGAGAGGACCGGAGCTTTCTTT. Its protein product is CASSPPERTGAFF.

There are a few counts of this clonotype. This chain joins TRBV20-1 and TRBJ2-5; 14 bases are a match to TRBD2. Germline values: CDR1 DFQATT, CDR2 SNEGSKA (reference sequence). The trim removed 3 bases at V and 4 bases at J, leaving 1 base unmatched. The CDR3 contains 14 residues. The CDR3 DNA sequence: TGCAGTGCTAGGGGACTAGCGGGAGTAGAGACCCAGTACTTC. Amino acids: CSARGLAGVETQYF.

The V and J genes are TRBV10-3 and TRBJ2-7; D is undetermined. This CDR3 has 12 amino acids. Trimming took off 3 bases at V and 5 bases at J, with 8 bases between the two ends. Germline CDR1 and CDR2: ENHRY and SYGVKD. CDR3 coding DNA: TGTGCCATCAGTGATAACCCCAACGAGCAGTACTTC. This translates into CAISDNPNEQYF.

This clonotype was seen at least ten times. The rearrangement joins TRBV6-2 or TRBV6-3 to TRBJ2-1; tentative D call: TRBD1 (5 bases). The CDR3 spans 18 residues. V lost 0 bases and J lost 1, with 16 bases in between. CDR1 and CDR2 (germline): MNHEY, SVGEGT. CDR3 coding DNA: TGTGCCAGCAGTTACTCCTTCGCAGGGCCTCAGTCCTACAATGAGCAGTTCTTC. Its translation: CASSYSFAGPQSYNEQFF.

The chain uses TRBV20-1 and TRBJ2-7; no firm D call. V was pared by 1 base and J by 2 bases, with 15 bases between. Germline CDR1 DFQATT, CDR2 SNEGSKA (reference sequence). This CDR3 comprises 15 residues. The chain's CDR3 is CSARASQESPYEQYF. Written as DNA, the CDR3 is TGCAGTGCTAGAGCCAGTCAGGAGAGCCCCTACGAGCAGTACTTC.

In its sample, this clonotype was seen many times. This sequence joins TRBV7-3 and TRBJ2-3; 10 bases line up with TRBD1. Germline loops: CDR1 SGHTA, CDR2 FQGTGA. The CDR3 has 16 residues. With 0 bases clipped from V and 3 bases from J, the junction kept 3 bases outside the gene matches. CDR3 DNA sequence: TGTGCCAGCAGCTTAACCCGGGACAGGGGTACAGATACGCAGTATTTT. This codes for CASSLTRDRGTDTQYF.

This sequence joins TRBV18 and TRBJ2-1; D is possibly TRBD2 (6 bases). Germline lookup yields CDR1 KGHSH and CDR2 LQKENI. V was trimmed by 3 bases and J by 15 bases, leaving 15 bases between them. CDR3 length: 12 residues. CDR3 protein: CASSPEGSLAFF. As DNA, the CDR3 is TGTGCCAGCTCACCGGAGGGTAGTTTGGCGTTCTTC.

The chain is built from TRBV7-3 and TRBJ1-1; tentative D call: TRBD1 (6 bases). Trimming stripped 1 base from V and 5 bases from J, with 11 bases between. The CDR3 sequence is 14 residues long. CDR1 and CDR2 (germline): SGHTA, FQGTGA. CDR3 sequence: CASSLNRAITEAFF. The CDR3 region has the DNA TGTGCCAGCAGCTTAAACAGGGCGATTACTGAAGCTTTCTTT.

This clonotype was observed a few times. The chain joins TRBV6-5 to TRBJ2-5, with D tentatively TRBD1 (5 bases). Germline V CDR1 and CDR2: MNHEY, SVGAGI. Deletions cut 0 bases from V and 5 bases from J, with 19 bases between. The CDR3 extends over 17 amino acids. The CDR3 DNA reads as TGTGCCAGCAGTTACTCAGAGGACACCTCCCTTGGGGAGACCCAGTACTTC. Translation gives CASSYSEDTSLGETQYF.

This clonotype was seen many times. The rearrangement links TRBV6-1 to TRBJ2-1, with 8 bases that match TRBD1. V gave up 5 bases and J gave up 6 bases; unmatched junction bases: 9. The CDR3 has 15 amino acids. The germline V gene encodes CDR1 MNHNS and CDR2 SASEGT. CDR3 amino acids: CASSQGQGRFNEQFF. In nucleotides, the CDR3 is TGTGCCAGCAGTCAAGGACAGGGAAGGTTCAATGAGCAGTTCTTC.

This rearrangement joins TRBV30 to TRBJ2-7; D call uncertain. The CDR3 spans 13 residues. Germline CDR1 is GTSNPN and CDR2 is SVGIG (reference sequence). V gave up 1 base and J gave up 6 bases, with 13 bases separating them. CDR3 DNA: TGTGCCTGGAGTGGGAACTATCTTGGCGAGCAGTACTTC. Translating it yields CAWSGNYLGEQYF.

In its sample, this clonotype was seen a few times. The chain links TRBV5-1 to TRBJ2-3, with 10 bases fitting TRBD1. The germline V gene encodes CDR1 SGHRS and CDR2 YFSETQ. The V segment lost 0 bases and the J segment 3 bases; nucleotides outside the gene matches: 4. The CDR3 is 16 amino acids. The CDR3 nucleotides read TGCGCCAGCAGCTTGGGGGGACAGGGGAGAACAGATACGCAGTATTTT. It specifies CASSLGGQGRTDTQYF.

This rearrangement joins TRBV29-1 to TRBJ2-1; the match to TRBD2 covers 8 bases. Germline V gene sequence: CDR1 SQVTM, CDR2 ANQGSEA. J was trimmed by 1 base and V by 6 bases; bases with no gene match: 8. CDR3 size: 15 residues. CDR3 bases: TGCAGCGTCCCGCCGGGACTAGAGTCCTACAATGAGCAGTTCTTC. As protein: CSVPPGLESYNEQFF.

The CDR3 nucleotides read TGTGCCAGCAGTCCAGCCACAGGGACATACGAGCAGTACTTC. It is translated as CASSPATGTYEQYF. The gene calls are TRBV12-3 or TRBV12-4 and TRBJ2-7; D might be TRBD1 (6 bases). The CDR3 is made up of 14 amino acids. V dropped 5 bases and J dropped 4 bases, with 15 bases sitting between them.

This chain uses TRBV29-1 with TRBJ2-2; possible D gene TRBD1, 6 bases. Trimming removed 7 bases from V and 4 bases from J, with 13 bases in between. CDR3 length: 13 amino acids. The germline V gene has CDR1 SQVTM and CDR2 ANQGSEA. Here the CDR3 reads CSASGTLTGELFF. In nucleotides, the CDR3 is TGCAGCGCATCCGGGACACTCACCGGGGAGCTGTTTTTT.

Ten or more counts support this clonotype. J is TRBJ2-1 and V is TRBV20-1; no clear D gene. Trimming left V 6 bases short and J 8 bases short, with 11 bases between. CDR1 DFQATT and CDR2 SNEGSKA come from the germline V gene (reference sequence). The length of the CDR3 is 11 residues. The DNA of the CDR3 is TGCAGTGCAGCCCAGGTGGATGAGCAGTTCTTC. Translating gives CSAAQVDEQFF.

This chain uses TRBV20-1 with TRBJ2-7, with 9 bases fitting TRBD1. Germline CDR1 and CDR2: DFQATT and SNEGSKA (reference sequence). V shed 6 bases and J 7 bases; nucleotides not matched to a gene: 13. The CDR3 length is 14 residues. The CDR3 nucleotides are TGCAGTGCGAGCCCGGGACAGGGAAATCGGGAGCAGTACTTC. Translation: CSASPGQGNREQYF.

This clonotype was counted ten times or more. The V gene is TRBV14, the J gene TRBJ2-1; a possible D gene is TRBD1 (6 bases). Per the germline V gene, CDR1 is SGHDN and CDR2 is FVKESK. There are 17 residues in the CDR3. V gave up 1 base and J gave up 8 bases, with 21 bases separating them. The CDR3 is CASSQGFTLGALYEQFF. The CDR3 bases are TGTGCCAGCAGCCAAGGCTTTACCCTGGGGGCCCTATATGAGCAGTTCTTC.

This clonotype was detected ten times or more. V usage is TRBV3-1 and J usage is TRBJ2-5, with a tentative D call TRBD2 (5 bases). V dropped 5 bases and J dropped 5 bases, with 12 bases sitting between them. The germline CDR1 and CDR2 sequences are LGHDT and YNNKEL (reference sequence). The CDR3 is 13 residues long. CDR3 sequence (DNA): TGTGCCAGCAGCGTACCTAGCCTGGAGACCCAGTACTTC. This translates into CASSVPSLETQYF.

This clonotype was counted at least ten times. This chain connects TRBV20-1 to TRBJ2-1; D ambiguous. Germline V CDR1 and CDR2: DFQATT, SNEGSKA (reference sequence). This CDR3 contains 11 residues. Trimming shortened V by 1 base and J by 12 bases, and 10 bases separated the two germline ends. CDR3 loop: CSARAGSRQFF. Written as DNA, the CDR3 is TGCAGTGCTAGAGCCGGGTCCCGGCAGTTCTTC.

J is TRBJ2-4 and V is TRBV14; 8 bases agree with TRBD2. The germline V gene encodes CDR1 SGHDN and CDR2 FVKESK. The CDR3 runs to 16 residues. J lost 0 bases, V lost 4 bases, and 5 bases had no gene match. The CDR3 protein is CASSPTSGQAKNIQYF. The CDR3 DNA reads TGTGCCAGCAGCCCCACTAGCGGCCAAGCCAAAAACATTCAGTACTTC.

This clonotype was seen repeatedly, ten times or more. V is TRBV3-1 and J is TRBJ2-7, with D possibly being TRBD1 (5 bases). Trimming removed 6 bases from V and 3 bases from J, with 12 bases in between. The CDR3 has 13 amino acids. Germline V CDR1 and CDR2: LGHDT, YNNKEL (reference sequence). The CDR3 DNA reads as TGTGCCAGCAGTTTCAGGGTTTTCTACGAGCAGTACTTC. Translation: CASSFRVFYEQYF.

The chain links TRBV24-1 to TRBJ2-3; D is possibly TRBD1 (8 bases). CDR3 length: 18 amino acids. Germline CDR1 reads KGHDR; CDR2 reads SFDVKD. Trimming took off 2 bases at V and 4 bases at J, with 21 bases between the two ends. CDR3 in DNA: TGTGCCACCAGTGATTCCTACCCAACAGGGGGGGGCGCAGATACGCAGTATTTT. This codes for CATSDSYPTGGGADTQYF.

The V and J genes are TRBV6-5 and TRBJ2-7; TRBD2 aligns across 7 bases. The germline V gene has CDR1 MNHEY and CDR2 SVGAGI. The CDR3 spans 15 residues. V shed 0 bases and J 3 bases; nucleotides not matched to a gene: 5. The CDR3 DNA sequence: TGTGCCAGCAGTTACTCGGGGGGGGGAGGCTACGAGCAGTACTTC. Its protein product is CASSYSGGGGYEQYF.

This clonotype came up many times. The CDR3 DNA reads as TGTGCCAGCAGCTTATACAGTTCACCAGGCGTATACGAGCAGTACTTC. This translates into CASSLYSSPGVYEQYF. J is TRBJ2-7 and V is TRBV7-2; D remains unclear. Trimming took 2 bases from V and 4 from J, leaving 18 bases between them. The CDR3 consists of 16 residues. Germline values: CDR1 SGHTA, CDR2 FQGNSA.

The chain joins TRBV7-8 to TRBJ2-1; 8 bases align to TRBD2. The CDR3 has 12 amino acids. V lost 3 bases and J lost 10; bases outside the gene matches: 2. The germline V gene has CDR1 SGHVS and CDR2 FQNEAQ. The CDR3 spells CASSFLAGEQFF. Here the CDR3 DNA reads TGTGCCAGCAGCTTCCTAGCGGGCGAGCAGTTCTTC.